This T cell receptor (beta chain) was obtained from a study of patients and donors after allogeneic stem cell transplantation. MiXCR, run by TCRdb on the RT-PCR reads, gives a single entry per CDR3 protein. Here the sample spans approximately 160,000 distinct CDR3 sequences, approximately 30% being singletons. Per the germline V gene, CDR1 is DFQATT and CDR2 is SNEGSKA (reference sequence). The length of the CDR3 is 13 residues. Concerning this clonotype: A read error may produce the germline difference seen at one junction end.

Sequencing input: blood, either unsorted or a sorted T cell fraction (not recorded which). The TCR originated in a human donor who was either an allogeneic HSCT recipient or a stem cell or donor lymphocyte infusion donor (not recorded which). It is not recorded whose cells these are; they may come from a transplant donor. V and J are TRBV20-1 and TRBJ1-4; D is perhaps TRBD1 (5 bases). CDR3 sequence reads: CSARGALDVKLFF. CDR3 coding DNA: TGCAGTGCCAGAGGGGCGCTCGACGTAAAACTGTTTTTT.